This is a list of T cell receptor beta chains from one sample in a study of identical twins. TCRdb fed the 5' RACE reads into MiXCR, producing one record per CDR3 protein. The sample yields a few hundred thousand distinct CDR3 sequences, 14% seen once. These sequences were also reported in another study, on yellow fever vaccine responses in identical twins.

What was sequenced was CD4+ T cells sorted from blood. These receptor sequences come from a woman under 30 in good health. Each CDR3 is given with its conserved first and last residue. The D gene is left open where the match is weak. A row's size may be missing; if present it is once, few, many or a size class.

V	length	size	D	J	CDR3	DNA
TRBV9	14	few	-	TRBJ2-7	CASSPDGLSYEQYF	TGTGCCAGCAGCCCCGATGGGCTCTCCTACGAGCAGTACTTC
TRBV7-2	12	many	-	TRBJ2-3	CASSLLGEAWYF	TGTGCCAGCAGCTTATTGGGAGAGGCTTGGTATTTT
TRBV19	13	-	TRBD1	TRBJ2-4	CATTGQGANIQYF	TGTGCCACCACGGGGCAGGGGGCTAACATTCAGTACTTC
TRBV20-1	15	-	-	TRBJ2-4	CSAQIGGSSKNIQYF	TGCAGTGCCCAAATAGGGGGGAGTTCCAAAAACATTCAGTACTTC
TRBV7-9	15	-	TRBD2	TRBJ2-5	CASSLVTSGQETQYF	TGTGCCAGCAGCTTAGTGACTAGCGGCCAAGAGACCCAGTACTTC
TRBV20-1	13	many	TRBD1	TRBJ1-2	CSAKRTGFAGYTF	TGCAGTGCTAAGAGGACAGGATTTGCTGGCTACACCTTC
TRBV7-2	16	few	TRBD2	TRBJ2-3	CASNKAGGLRTDTQYF	TGTGCCAGCAACAAAGCGGGGGGACTTCGCACAGATACGCAGTATTTT
TRBV12-3/TRBV12-4	15	few	-	TRBJ2-1	CASSLGEGTYNEQFF	TGTGCCAGCAGTTTAGGCGAGGGAACCTACAATGAGCAGTTCTTC
TRBV12-3/TRBV12-4	11	medium-sized	-	TRBJ2-5	CASSLAETQYF	TGCGCCAGCAGCTTGGCAGAGACCCAGTACTTC
TRBV5-1	15	few	-	TRBJ2-3	CASSLDGVGTDTQYF	TGCGCCAGCAGCTTGGATGGGGTTGGCACAGATACGCAGTATTTT
TRBV5-1	15	-	TRBD1	TRBJ2-1	CASRKPGQGSNEQFF	TGCGCCAGCAGGAAACCGGGACAGGGGTCCAATGAGCAGTTCTTC
TRBV6-2/TRBV6-3	23	few	TRBD2	TRBJ2-1	CASSYSITKAPRRGLAGYNEQFF	TGTGCCAGCAGTTACTCGATAACGAAAGCCCCGCGTCGGGGGCTAGCGGGTTACAATGAGCAGTTCTTC
TRBV12-3/TRBV12-4	13	-	TRBD1	TRBJ1-4	CASRWTGNEKLFF	TGTGCCAGCAGATGGACAGGGAATGAAAAACTGTTTTTT
TRBV29-1	13	-	-	TRBJ2-1	CSVELWGLNEQFF	TGCAGCGTTGAACTGTGGGGGCTCAATGAGCAGTTCTTC
TRBV20-1	12	few	-	TRBJ1-1	CSAVWAETEAFF	TGCAGTGCCGTGTGGGCGGAGACTGAAGCTTTCTTT
TRBV2	15	many	TRBD2	TRBJ2-3	CASRLLAGGTDTQYF	TGTGCCAGCAGACTACTAGCGGGGGGGACAGATACGCAGTATTTT
TRBV20-1	14	-	-	TRBJ2-1	CSARGIGGYNEQFF	TGCAGTGCTAGAGGAATTGGGGGTTACAATGAGCAGTTCTTC
TRBV7-2	12	many	-	TRBJ2-7	CASSLSWGEQYF	TGTGCCAGCAGCTTAAGCTGGGGGGAGCAGTACTTC
TRBV5-1	13	few	TRBD2	TRBJ2-1	CASSWGGTNEQFF	TGCGCCAGCAGCTGGGGGGGGACTAATGAGCAGTTCTTC
TRBV7-2	13	few	-	TRBJ2-7	CASSLPRTAPQYF	TGTGCCAGCAGCTTACCCCGGACAGCCCCGCAGTACTTC
TRBV3-1	17	-	TRBD2	TRBJ2-7	CASSLGIRTSGPYEQYF	TGTGCCAGCAGCCTCGGAATTAGGACTAGCGGGCCTTACGAGCAGTACTTC
TRBV7-8	18	few	TRBD1	TRBJ2-2	CASSPGQGTLGDTGELFF	TGTGCCAGCAGCCCGGGACAGGGGACCCTTGGGGACACCGGGGAGCTGTTTTTT
TRBV5-1	14	few	TRBD1	TRBJ2-7	CASSPRDRGNEQYF	TGCGCCAGCAGCCCCCGGGACAGGGGAAACGAGCAGTACTTC
TRBV29-1	14	many	-	TRBJ2-3	CSVGAIRGRDTQYF	TGCAGCGTTGGAGCTATACGGGGGAGAGATACGCAGTATTTT
TRBV24-1	16	few	TRBD1	TRBJ2-4	CATSESTGVAKNIQYF	TGTGCCACCAGTGAGTCAACAGGGGTCGCCAAAAACATTCAGTACTTC
TRBV29-1	11	many	-	TRBJ2-3	CSVEFLDTQYF	TGCAGCGTTGAATTTTTGGATACGCAGTATTTT
TRBV4-3	13	-	-	TRBJ2-7	CASSQVPSYEQYF	TGCGCCAGCAGCCAAGTCCCTTCCTACGAGCAGTACTTC
TRBV20-1	15	many	TRBD2	TRBJ2-5	CSARDGLAGRETQYF	TGCAGTGCTAGAGATGGACTAGCGGGACGAGAGACCCAGTACTTC
TRBV6-1	14	-	-	TRBJ2-7	CASSLPDFSYEQYF	TGTGCCAGCAGCCTGCCTGATTTCTCCTACGAGCAGTACTTC
TRBV2	14	-	TRBD1	TRBJ2-7	CASSPRTGINEQYF	TGTGCCAGCAGTCCACGGACAGGGATCAACGAGCAGTACTTC
TRBV27	16	-	-	TRBJ2-5	CASSFRGTTMGETQYF	TGTGCCAGCAGTTTTAGGGGGACGACGATGGGAGAGACCCAGTACTTC